The T cell receptor beta chain described here comes from a study of cytomegalovirus exposure and HLA in healthy donors (dated by TCRdb to the late 2010s). Regarding the study in general: An earlier analysis of roughly 630 of the donors reported 250 to 350 Gb of sequence data and about 100 million unique TCR beta sequences from some 180 million T cells. An early release covering roughly 600 HLA-typed donors comprised 250 to 350 gigabases of sequencing data and 65 million to 100 million unique TCR sequences. Of the approximately 400 genotyped donors, roughly 85% fell in the genetic ancestry cluster associated with self-reported Caucasian donors. The study aimed to test whether signatures of past pathogen exposure could be identified by cataloging public T cell receptors. Using immunosequencing, the study profiled T cell repertoires from fewer than 850 subjects and related those repertoires to cytomegalovirus serostatus. Besides the first cohort of roughly 700 subjects, a separate validation cohort made up of around 120 different subjects was used. The study combined high-throughput TCR immunosequencing, statistical association of individual TCRs with disease status, and machine learning to predict cytomegalovirus infection status. A later analysis re-examined previously published TCR beta repertoires from more than 650 donors and added high-resolution HLA genotyping to investigate patterns of TCR occurrence. In the later analysis, no new phenotypic data were used to find candidate immune exposures; instead, reliance was placed on TCR beta sequences and their occurrence across donors. An earlier analysis of 587 of the donors used high-throughput TCR beta sequencing to judge whether each TCR beta V gene segment behaved as functional or pseudogenic. Alongside the repertoire data, information on donor age, sex, ethnicity and CMV serostatus was compiled. A later genetic analysis used genome-wide SNP genotypes for about 60% of the roughly 700 donors, treating that subset as a discovery cohort. All discovery cohort repertoires had been generated using a single sequencing platform. HLA typing covered class I and class II loci at four-digit resolution. Typing coverage differed by locus: A, B, C, DRB1 and DQB1 were typed in roughly 620-640 donors, DQA1 in 500 to 550, DPA1 in around 610, and DPB1 in 472. A handful of DR-DQ haplotypes were handled as single units for association and clustering because linkage in the cohort was strong. On average, around 230,000 unique TCR beta nucleotide sequences were sequenced per donor among 300 to 500 genotyped donors of the cohort, with 15% to 20% of those sequences being non-productive.

The paper's findings and limits, for the study overall: In a later analysis, several top co-occurrence clusters were reported to appear linked to parvovirus B19, influenza, CMV and Epstein-Barr virus. A later genetic analysis associated a missense DCLRE1C variant with V-gene and J-gene trimming of TCR beta chains, and an independent cohort replicated the association. According to a later genetic analysis, donors in an Asian-associated ancestry cluster had fewer N-insertions in productive TCRs than the approximately 710-donor mean. The study gave a list of about 160 TCR beta chains associated with cytomegalovirus. Linkage disequilibrium might explain the correlated functional status among segregating V segments, but an unknown experimental factor could not be excluded. A further reported finding was that TCR beta sequences accurately predicted the HLA-A and HLA-B alleles for most subjects in the first cohort. When HLA alleles, especially DR and DQ, strongly co-occurred, TCR associations were difficult to assign to individual alleles. An earlier analysis of around 500 of the donors showed that most TCR beta V segments appeared in productive rearrangements either about 87% or about 30% of the time, which broadly matched IMGT annotations. In a later analysis, the rate of TCR association differed among HLA loci, with DRB1 alleles having the most associated TCRs and HLA-C alleles having the fewest. Immune exposure information for the cohort was limited to CMV serostatus. At a false discovery rate of 0.05, a later analysis linked 16,000 or so TCR beta sequences to specific HLA alleles. In vitro tests confirmed that three of the cytomegalovirus-associated TCR beta chains recognize cytomegalovirus antigens. In both the original and validation cohorts, the classifier was reported to diagnose cytomegalovirus status with high specificity and sensitivity. In a later analysis, HLA-associated TCR beta chains were found to be more clonally expanded and to have lower generation probabilities than equally common non-associated chains. According to the authors, the approach could potentially be generalized to other disease states and immunological phenotypes. Over 15 rarely observed V segments, including chromosome 9 orphons, were excluded from the earlier analysis of some 590 of the donors because counts were too low. HLA typing was unavailable for some donors at each locus, so association tests used only the typed subset. A cluster of highly shared sequence variants was judged likely to represent a technical artifact of the sequencing pipeline. In this cohort, only TCR beta chains were sequenced, and detectable features were limited by the absence of alpha or paired-chain data. The 87-base-pair reads could not distinguish some IMGT-functional V segments, including TRBV6-2 and TRBV6-3, so those segments were excluded. Most TCR sequences were observed very rarely across donors, whereas some public TCRs were present in many individuals. Roughly uniform sequencing depth across donors was assumed in presence/absence analyses, although this assumption may not hold. According to a later analysis, most CMV-associated TCR beta chains appeared to be HLA-restricted, and the HLA associations seemed to be driven largely by CMV exposure.

The cohort was made up of roughly 670 healthy bone marrow donors. All cohort members were sampled while nominally healthy, although unrecorded immune exposures were likely present. The donor was CMV seropositive and belonged to the group of about 290 seropositive cohort members. Every donor gave a peripheral blood sample, and the peripheral blood mononuclear cells from that sample were used for TCR beta sequencing. Genomic DNA was extracted from the blood cell samples with the Qiagen DNeasy Blood Extraction Kit. The library came from the immunoSEQ multiplex PCR assay. For the multiplex PCR, a mixture combining 60 forward primers for TCR Vbeta segments and 13 reverse primers for TCR Jbeta segments was used. A multiplex PCR assay on genomic DNA amplified the CDR3 region of rearranged TCR beta genes. The amplified TCR beta libraries were sequenced on the Illumina HiSeq System as 87-base-pair reads. On the study's bioinformatics: A later analysis counted tens of millions of unique TCR beta chains across the 650 to 700 repertoires, and some 12 million of these chains were shared by at least two donors. Raw reads were error-corrected and collapsed into unique sequences with a nearest-neighbor algorithm that merged closely related sequences to remove PCR and sequencing errors. To assign V, D and J gene segments, CDR3 sequences were aligned to IMGT reference sequences. For a sequence to be retained, a match of at least six nucleotides was required to both a V gene segment and a J gene segment. A rearrangement counted as productive if the CDR3 had no stop codons and remained in frame with V and J, and every other rearrangement counted as non-productive. Following IMGT convention, CDR3 was defined as the stretch from the second conserved V-encoded cysteine up to the conserved J-encoded phenylalanine. Sequences without an unambiguous match to a single V gene segment were excluded from the earlier analysis of about 630 of the donors. An earlier analysis of about 600 of the donors called V segments functional above 56.7% productive rearrangements and segregating when the between-donor standard deviation exceeded 5%. To diagnose cytomegalovirus status from the catalog of TCR beta chain sequences, a statistical classification framework was built. V and J gene assignment, in a later analysis, came from comparing TCR nucleotide sequences with IMGT/GENE-DB human TR gene sequences. A later analysis assigned CDR3 sequences and most-parsimonious VDJ recombination scenarios with the TCRdist pipeline. A later analysis defined each TCR beta chain by its CDR3 amino acid sequence plus V-gene family, and excluded reads lacking a unique V-gene family. As a way to deal with suspected cross-contamination and a sequencing artifact, a later analysis dropped roughly 620 nucleotide sequences that were highly shared and had low generation probability. A later analysis calculated a clonal expansion index for each public chain from normalized within-repertoire ranks of inferred template counts. A later analysis computed generation probabilities with a VDJ recombination model fitted to out-of-frame rearrangements, and checked the results against IGoR. Hypergeometric tests were used in a later analysis to score TCR-TCR, TCR-HLA and TCR-CMV co-occurrence, with a repertoire-size bias correction applied to the TCR pairs. A later analysis estimated false discovery rates by permuting HLA or CMV assignments 20 times. In a later analysis, co-occurring TCRs were grouped using DBSCAN, with TCRdist sequence similarity added in when clustering inside HLA-allele-positive subsets. Repertoires with fewer than 30,000 or more than 120,000 public chains, plus five repertoires with anomalous nucleotide sharing, were excluded from co-occurrence clustering. TCRdb's version of the immuneACCESS table is confined to in-frame rearrangements and falls short of the full clone set. An unresolved V gene accounts for under half of the shortfall where checked; the remainder is of unknown origin. D and trimming were read from the DNA, whereas the V and J calls and clone size are those reported in that table. The sample table records 100,000 to 150,000 clones; roughly 80% of these occur just once. The ten largest clonotypes hold around 9.5% of the sample.

V drops 7 bases and J drops 4 bases, leaving 17 bases in between. The CDR3 runs 14 amino acids, cysteine and phenylalanine included. Only the CDR3 DNA is retained, 42 bases long and in frame from the first base. CDR1 and CDR2 (SQVTM, ANQGSEA) derive from the germline V gene. To note about this clone: Its antigen target is currently unknown. It has no much larger one-base neighbor in the sample; base qualities were not kept.

This sequence originates from a female donor in good health and CMV-seropositive. The V and J segments used are TRBV29-1 and TRBJ1-3, with TRBD1 as a weak D call on 5 bases. Sequenced input: PBMCs. The DNA reads TGCAGCGCCGCACTGGCAGGGTACGGAAACACCATATATTTT. This gives the protein CSAALAGYGNTIYF. When the CDR3 is completed using the reference TRBV29-1 and TRBJ1-3 genes on either side, the full variable domain is SAVISQKPSRDICQRGTSLTIQCQVDSQVTMMFWYRQQPGQSLTLIATANQGSEATYESGFVIDKFPISRPNLTFSTLTVSNMSPEDSSIYLCSAALAGYGNTIYFGEGSWLTVV.